This entry lists 31 T cell receptor beta chains sequenced from one sample in a study of cytomegalovirus exposure and HLA in healthy donors. Clones were sequenced by immunoSEQ multiplex PCR, and TCRdb holds only the in-frame ones, with some missing. The data contain about 270,000 clones, about 86% of them seen just once; the ten biggest clones take up over 0.95%. The sample was PBMCs. The origin of the receptors is a woman aged 18 to 35 in good health and CMV-seronegative.

The J gene is TRBJ2-4, the V gene TRBV29-1, with 11 nucleotides matching TRBD1. Trimming cost V 5 bases and J 8 bases; bases outside gene matches: 8. This CDR3 is 14 amino acids long. Germline V gene data show CDR1 as SQVTM and CDR2 as ANQGSEA. CDR3 sequence: CSVRPGTGGDIQYF. In DNA form, the CDR3 reads TGCAGCGTTCGTCCCGGGACAGGGGGTGACATTCAGTACTTC.

This clone occurred a few times. The chain couples TRBV7-2 to TRBJ1-4; TRBD1 might be the D (5 bases). The V end lost 3 bases, the J end lost 8 bases, and 13 bases lay between the germline ends. Germline V gene sequence: CDR1 SGHTA, CDR2 FQGNSA. CDR3 length: 14 residues. The DNA of the CDR3 is TGTGCCAGCAGCTTGCGCAGGGAAGGGGAAAAACTGTTTTTT. Its translation: CASSLRREGEKLFF.

This clone has a handful of counts. The V call is TRBV18, the J call TRBJ1-1, with TRBD1 identical over 8 bases. V lost 2 bases and J lost 4; bases outside the gene matches: 9. This CDR3 has 16 amino acids. The germline V gene encodes CDR1 KGHSH and CDR2 LQKENI. CDR3 loop: CASSPSDRVFITEAFF. In nucleotides, the CDR3 is TGTGCCAGCTCACCATCGGACAGGGTTTTCATCACTGAAGCTTTCTTT.

V gene TRBV11-3 combines with J gene TRBJ2-7; D possibly corresponds to TRBD2 (7 bases). With 6 bases removed from V and 0 bases from J, the gap between germline ends came to 12 bases. Germline loops: CDR1 SGHNT, CDR2 YENEEA. The CDR3 extends over 14 amino acids. The CDR3 spells CASSWRGPSYEQYF. The CDR3 bases are TGTGCCAGCAGTTGGCGGGGGCCCTCCTACGAGCAGTACTTC.

V gene TRBV27 combines with J gene TRBJ2-7; D unresolved. The germline V gene has CDR1 MNHEY and CDR2 SMNVEV (reference sequence). V was cut by 2 bases and J by 6 bases, with 8 bases left in between. CDR3 size: 12 residues. The CDR3 DNA reads as TGTGCCAGCAGTTTAGGTAGCTCCGAGCAGTACTTC. Translated: CASSLGSSEQYF.

The rearrangement uses TRBV7-6 and TRBJ2-5; perhaps TRBD1 as D (6 bases). Trimming took off 5 bases at V and 1 base at J, with 17 bases between the two ends. The CDR3 consists of 16 residues. Germline loops: CDR1 SGHVS, CDR2 FNYEAQ. The CDR3 here is CASSPRQVPIQETQYF. Here the CDR3 DNA reads TGTGCCAGCAGCCCCCGACAGGTGCCCATCCAAGAGACCCAGTACTTC.

The chain combines TRBV30 with TRBJ1-2; 9 bases agree with TRBD1. The CDR3 is made up of 15 amino acids. V shed 0 bases and J 5 bases; nucleotides not matched to a gene: 7. Germline CDR1 is GTSNPN and CDR2 is SVGIG (reference sequence). CDR3 in DNA: TGTGCCTGGAGTGTATTGCTGACAGGGGGATATGGCTACACCTTC. It encodes CAWSVLLTGGYGYTF.

The chain carries TRBV19 and TRBJ2-1; D might be TRBD1 (6 bases). V was clipped by 3 bases and J by 6 bases, with 15 bases between them. CDR1 and CDR2 from the germline V gene are LNHDA and SQIVND (reference sequence). The CDR3 contains 15 residues. CDR3 DNA sequence: TGTGCCAGTAGTATCGGCAGGGGCGAAAGCAATGAGCAGTTCTTC. Residues: CASSIGRGESNEQFF.

The chain uses TRBV7-2 and TRBJ2-1; D may be TRBD1 (6 bases). The CDR3 length is 13 residues. CDR1 and CDR2 (germline): SGHTA, FQGNSA. Trimming stripped 1 base from V and 9 bases from J, with 10 bases between. The CDR3 is CASSLVSDSEQFF. As DNA, the CDR3 is TGTGCCAGCAGCTTAGTGTCGGACAGTGAGCAGTTCTTC.

A single count supports this clone. The chain employs TRBV30 and TRBJ1-4; the D is unclear. CDR3 length: 18 residues. Germline CDR1 is GTSNPN and CDR2 is SVGIG (reference sequence). With 0 bases removed from V and 5 bases from J, the gap between germline ends came to 22 bases. The CDR3 DNA is TGTGCCTGGAGTGTTTTTTTCGGTGTCGGGGAAAAAAATGAAAAACTGTTTTTT. Protein sequence: CAWSVFFGVGEKNEKLFF.

The CDR3 spells CASSGGGRAGDTQYF. CDR3 nucleotides: TGTGCCAGCAGCGGAGGCGGGAGAGCGGGGGATACGCAGTATTTT. The chain has TRBV9 and TRBJ2-3, with 7 bases lining up with TRBD2. The CDR3 is 15 amino acids. Germline V gene lookup returns CDR1 SGDLS and CDR2 YYNGEE. V lost 3 bases and J lost 6; bases outside the gene matches: 10.

This sequence joins TRBV6-1 and TRBJ1-4; D is possibly TRBD1 (5 bases). V lost 5 bases, J lost 7 bases, and 11 bases lay in between. From germline, CDR1 is MNHNS and CDR2 SASEGT. The CDR3 extends over 13 amino acids. The CDR3 protein is CASSSGESEKLFF. CDR3 in DNA: TGTGCCAGCAGTTCGGGGGAGAGTGAAAAACTGTTTTTT.

CDR3 region: CASSPPGGAPQHF. The CDR3 region has the DNA TGTGCCAGCAGCCCCCCCGGCGGCGCGCCCCAGCATTTT. This chain links TRBV7-9 with TRBJ1-5; D remains ambiguous. Trimming removed 5 bases at V and 9 bases at J, with 14 bases between. Germline CDR1 SEHNR, CDR2 FQNEAQ (reference sequence). This CDR3 is 13 amino acids long.

V gene TRBV18 combines with J gene TRBJ2-7; 9 bases agree with TRBD2. V shed 0 bases, J shed 2 bases, and the junction held 5 bases outside the gene matches. The CDR3 extends over 16 amino acids. Germline values: CDR1 KGHSH, CDR2 LQKENI. CDR3 region: CASSPPGLAGPYEQYF. CDR3 DNA sequence: TGTGCCAGCTCACCACCGGGGCTAGCGGGACCCTACGAGCAGTACTTC.

The chain joins TRBV5-1 to TRBJ2-3, with 10 bases matching TRBD1. CDR1 is SGHRS, CDR2 YFSETQ, per germline. The length of the CDR3 is 14 residues. The junction had 2 bases not matched to a gene; V was cut back by 4 bases and J by 3 bases. CDR3 DNA sequence: TGCGCCAGCAGCGTGGACAGGGGGACAGATACGCAGTATTTT. It translates to CASSVDRGTDTQYF.

In its sample, this clone was seen a few times. This chain links TRBV4-1 with TRBJ2-3, with 12 bases fitting TRBD2. Germline V lookup: CDR1 MGHRA, CDR2 YSYEKL. The J segment lost 6 bases and the V segment lost 1 base, leaving 5 bases of the junction unmatched. The CDR3 has 16 residues. The CDR3 nucleotides read TGCGCCAGCAGCCAAGGTTCTAGCGGGAGGGGGGATACGCAGTATTTT. This encodes CASSQGSSGRGDTQYF.

V is TRBV6-1 and J is TRBJ1-1; a possible D gene is TRBD1 (6 bases). Germline loops: CDR1 MNHNS, CDR2 SASEGT. The CDR3 has 16 residues. Trimming stripped 5 bases from V and 1 base from J, with 17 bases between. CDR3 in DNA: TGTGCCAGCAGTAAAGGTATCGGGGGGCCGAACACTGAAGCTTTCTTT. Translation: CASSKGIGGPNTEAFF.

This clone was seen only once. V is TRBV5-1 and J is TRBJ2-7; possibly TRBD1 for D (6 bases). V was shortened by 4 bases and J by 0 bases, with 11 bases between the two germline ends. The CDR3 length is 14 residues. Germline-derived CDR1 and CDR2 are SGHRS and YFSETQ. CDR3: CASSDQGLSYEQYF. The CDR3 bases are TGCGCCAGCAGCGATCAGGGGCTCTCCTACGAGCAGTACTTC.

The chain links TRBV2 to TRBJ2-7, with 9 nucleotides matching TRBD1. CDR3 length equals 15 residues. V lost 2 bases, J lost 1 base, and 3 bases stayed unmatched. CDR1 is SNHLY, CDR2 FYNNEI, per germline. The DNA of the CDR3 is TGTGCCAGCAGTGAATCTGGACAGGGGTCCTACGAGCAGTACTTC. This gives the protein CASSESGQGSYEQYF. Full variable domain (missing parts from reference TRBV2 and TRBJ2-7): EPEVTQTPSHQVTQMGQEVILRCVPISNHLYFYWYRQILGQKVEFLVSFYNNEISEKSEIFDDQFSVERPDGSNFTLKIRSTKLEDSAMYFCASSESGQGSYEQYFGPGTRLTVT.

The V and J genes are TRBV29-1 and TRBJ2-3, with D perhaps TRBD2 (6 bases). Germline loops: CDR1 SQVTM, CDR2 ANQGSEA. The length of the CDR3 is 13 residues. With 6 bases removed from V and 3 bases from J, the gap between germline ends came to 13 bases. The CDR3 spells CSVTGGTTDTQYF. CDR3 nucleotide sequence: TGCAGCGTCACAGGAGGGACTACAGATACGCAGTATTTT.

This clone showed up just a few times. The genes are TRBV12-5 and TRBJ1-1; 7 bases align to TRBD1. The CDR3 length is 12 residues. V lost 5 bases and J lost 8; bases outside the gene matches: 5. From germline, CDR1 is LGHNT and CDR2 FRNRAP. This chain's CDR3 is CASGRDRLEAFF. In DNA, the CDR3 is TGTGCTAGTGGTCGGGACAGACTGGAAGCTTTCTTT.

This clone showed up just once. The chain is built from TRBV6-1 and TRBJ1-2; TRBD1 is a possible D gene (5 bases). V shed 3 bases and J shed 0 bases, with 14 bases lying between them. Germline V gene data show CDR1 as MNHNS and CDR2 as SASEGT. The CDR3 has 16 amino acids. CDR3 in amino acids: CASSDLGGGSNYGYTF. CDR3 DNA sequence: TGTGCCAGCAGTGATTTGGGGGGGGGTTCTAACTATGGCTACACCTTC.

The J gene is TRBJ2-1, the V gene TRBV28; 15 bases map to TRBD2. V lost 5 bases to trimming and J lost 9 bases; unmatched junction nucleotides: 8. This CDR3 spans 16 amino acids. The germline gives CDR1 MDHEN, CDR2 SYDVKM. The CDR3 region has the DNA TGTGCCAGCAGTCCAGGGGGGACTAGCGGGAGGTCTGAGCAGTTCTTC. Translating gives CASSPGGTSGRSEQFF.

V usage is TRBV9 and J usage is TRBJ1-2, with D hard to call. V lost 0 bases and J lost 6, with 9 bases in between. This CDR3 region has 13 residues. Germline CDR1 and CDR2: SGDLS and YYNGEE. The CDR3 reads CASSVDTLDGYTF. In nucleotides, the CDR3 is TGTGCCAGCAGCGTAGACACCCTGGATGGCTACACCTTC.

The V call is TRBV28, the J call TRBJ2-6; no definite D call. V lost 6 bases and J lost 0, with 6 bases in between. Germline CDR1 and CDR2: MDHEN and SYDVKM. The CDR3 spans 14 residues. This chain's CDR3 is CASSPHSGANVLTF. DNA of the CDR3: TGTGCCAGCAGCCCCCACTCTGGGGCCAACGTCCTGACTTTC.

The CDR3 nucleotides read TGTGCCAGCAGTCGTCTCCACCTAAAGGACAGGGGGGCGAAAAACACCATATATTTT. Translated: CASSRLHLKDRGAKNTIYF. The V call is TRBV28, the J call TRBJ1-3, with 10 bases lining up with TRBD1. The germline V gene has CDR1 MDHEN and CDR2 SYDVKM. V trimming: 5 bases; J trimming: 6 bases; junction bases outside the gene matches: 19. This CDR3 contains 19 residues.

The chain joins TRBV4-1 to TRBJ2-7; 11 bases fit TRBD1. Germline CDR1 reads MGHRA; CDR2 reads YSYEKL. The V and J ends lost 2 bases and 3 bases, in that order; junction bases with no gene match: 3. The CDR3 covers 15 residues. The CDR3 coding sequence is TGCGCCAGCAGCCAAACCGGGACAGGGGGCTACGAGCAGTACTTC. This encodes CASSQTGTGGYEQYF.

This chain joins TRBV9 and TRBJ2-1; maybe TRBD2 (5 bases). V lost 2 bases to trimming and J lost 0 bases, with 15 bases between them. CDR3 length: 17 amino acids. In germline, CDR1 is SGDLS, CDR2 YYNGEE. CDR3 nucleotides: TGTGCCAGCAGCGTGACCCCAGGACTGAGCTCCTACAATGAGCAGTTCTTC. It encodes CASSVTPGLSSYNEQFF. The variable domain in full, with the rest retrieved from reference TRBV9 and TRBJ2-1, is DSGVTQTPKHLITATGQRVTLRCSPRSGDLSVYWYQQSLDQGLQFLIQYYNGEERAKGNILERFSAQQFPDLHSELNLSSLELGDSALYFCASSVTPGLSSYNEQFFGPGTRLTVL.

A few counts support this clone. The chain is built from TRBV13 and TRBJ2-1; possible D gene TRBD2, 7 bases. CDR3 length equals 14 residues. V lost 0 bases and J 10 bases, leaving 13 bases between the germline ends. CDR1 is PRHDT, CDR2 FYEKMQ, per germline (reference sequence). The CDR3 DNA reads TGTGCCAGCAGCTTAGGCCTGGGAGGGGGAGAGCAGTTCTTC. Amino acid sequence: CASSLGLGGGEQFF.

V usage is TRBV18 and J usage is TRBJ2-5, with D unclear. CDR3 length equals 14 residues. Germline CDR1 and CDR2: KGHSH and LQKENI. Trimming removed 2 bases at V and 5 bases at J, with 12 bases between. CDR3 nucleotides: TGTGCCAGCTCACCAGATACCCGTGAGGAGACCCAGTACTTC. Its translation is CASSPDTREETQYF.

The chain couples TRBV5-1 to TRBJ1-3, with 9 bases that match TRBD1. The ends lost 6 bases at V and 0 bases at J; junction bases unmatched: 4. Per the germline V gene, CDR1 is SGHRS and CDR2 is YFSETQ. The CDR3 consists of 15 residues. In nucleotides, the CDR3 is TGCGCCAGCACGACAGGGGGGAACTCTGGAAACACCATATATTTT. Its protein is CASTTGGNSGNTIYF.